This TCR beta chain was captured by sequencing in a study of spatial heterogeneity in lung cancer. At the level of the study: Each unique TCR and UMI combination was seen more than ten times on average in raw reads.

Individual TCR cDNA molecules each bore their own unique molecular identifier. TCRdb recomputed calls from the 5' RACE reads with MiXCR, one row per CDR3 protein. The data contain roughly 91,000 distinct CDR3 sequences, approximately 20% of them singletons. Time point indicated: sample taken at primary tumor resection. In each case, whole RNA from tumor, nontumor lung or frozen PBMC was sequenced unsorted. Donation came from over 60 patients with untreated early-stage non-small cell lung cancer. In this sample, this clonotype turned up a few times. Its antigen remains unidentified. Findings and limits, study-wide: Whereas they appeared in blood less at follow-up, ubiquitous expanded tumor TCRs appeared there more at resection.

Germline V gene sequence: CDR1 SGHRS, CDR2 YFSETQ. This CDR3 contains 12 residues. V was shortened by 4 bases and J by 13 bases, with 18 bases between the two germline ends. The chain is built from TRBV5-1 and TRBJ2-7; no clear D. Specimen: PBMCs, collected at surgery. This clonotype originated in a male donor with early-stage non-small cell lung cancer. The CDR3 bases are TGCGCCAGCAGCCAAGACTTAAAAATCTTATACTTC. Translated, it gives CASSQDLKILYF. The full variable domain, completed using reference TRBV5-1 and TRBJ2-7, is KAGVTQTPRYLIKTRGQQVTLSCSPISGHRSVSWYQQTPGQGLQFLFEYFSETQRNKGNFPGRFSGRQFSNSRSEMNVSTLELGDSALYLCASSQDLKILYFGPGTRLTVT.